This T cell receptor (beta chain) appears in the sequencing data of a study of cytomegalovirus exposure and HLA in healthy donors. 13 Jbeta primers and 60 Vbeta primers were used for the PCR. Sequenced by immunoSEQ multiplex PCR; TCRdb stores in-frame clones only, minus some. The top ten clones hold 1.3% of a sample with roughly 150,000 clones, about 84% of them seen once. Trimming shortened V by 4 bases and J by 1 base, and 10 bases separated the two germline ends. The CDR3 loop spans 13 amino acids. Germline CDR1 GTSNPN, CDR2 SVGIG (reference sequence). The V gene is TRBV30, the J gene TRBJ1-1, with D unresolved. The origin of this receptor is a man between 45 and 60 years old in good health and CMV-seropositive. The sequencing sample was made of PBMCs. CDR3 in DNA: TGTGCCTGGACTCAGGTGGGGAACACTGAAGCTTTCTTT. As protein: CAWTQVGNTEAFF.